The 23 T cell receptor beta chains in this list originate from one sample, sequenced in a study of graft-versus-host responses after intestinal transplantation. Profiling relied on immunoSEQ multiplex PCR, and the TCRdb table lists in-frame clones only, not all of them. The table shows tens of thousands of clones, with over 75% occurring only once. The sequenced sample was PBMCs, obtained 524 days after transplant. These receptors all come from a human patient who received an intestinal transplant, so some T cells may come from the graft donor.

The chain links TRBV4-1 to TRBJ2-3; 11 bases match TRBD2. Germline V gene lookup returns CDR1 MGHRA and CDR2 YSYEKL. This CDR3 contains 16 residues. J lost 2 bases, V lost 3 bases, and 4 bases had no gene match. In nucleotides, the CDR3 is TGCGCCAGCAGCCAGGGACTAGCGGAGCTCACAGATACGCAGTATTTT. Its translation: CASSQGLAELTDTQYF.

CDR3 DNA sequence: TGCGCCAGCAGCTTGACAGGGAACTCTTACGAGCAGTACTTC. Translation: CASSLTGNSYEQYF. The genes are TRBV5-1 and TRBJ2-7; D is perhaps TRBD1 (6 bases). Per the germline V gene, CDR1 is SGHRS and CDR2 is YFSETQ. Trimming took 1 base from V and 4 from J, leaving 12 bases between them. This CDR3 region has 14 residues.

This clone was counted between two and nine times. The genes are TRBV7-9 and TRBJ2-3; D gene ambiguous. V lost 5 bases, J lost 5 bases, and 5 bases lay in between. The CDR3 consists of 11 residues. Germline CDR1 SEHNR, CDR2 FQNEAQ (reference sequence). The CDR3 loop reads CASSGQDTQYF. DNA of the CDR3: TGTGCCAGCAGCGGCCAAGATACGCAGTATTTT.

This clone is a singleton in its sample. The genes are TRBV29-1 and TRBJ2-3, with no clear D. The CDR3 runs 13 residues. The germline V and J ends were trimmed by 7 bases and 2 bases, with 13 bases remaining between them. CDR1 SQVTM and CDR2 ANQGSEA come from the germline V gene. CDR3 coding DNA: TGCAGCGGTGCTTGGGGAATCACAGATACGCAGTATTTT. It is translated as CSGAWGITDTQYF.

This chain joins TRBV5-6 and TRBJ2-1, with 8 bases aligning to TRBD2. The ends lost 3 bases at V and 0 bases at J; junction bases unmatched: 5. Germline values: CDR1 SGHDT, CDR2 YYEEEE. The CDR3 runs to 16 residues. In DNA, the CDR3 is TGTGCCAGCAGCTACTTAGCGGGAAACTCCTACAATGAGCAGTTCTTC. Its protein product is CASSYLAGNSYNEQFF.

This chain links TRBV7-9 with TRBJ2-1, with D possibly matching TRBD1 (6 bases). V lost 1 base and J lost 5, with 9 bases in between. In germline, CDR1 is SEHNR, CDR2 FQNEAQ (reference sequence). The CDR3 totals 14 residues. The CDR3 sequence: CASSLEGGHNEQFF. The CDR3 DNA reads as TGTGCCAGCAGCTTAGAAGGGGGTCACAATGAGCAGTTCTTC.

The chain carries TRBV7-3 and TRBJ2-2; D is possibly TRBD2 (6 bases). The V end lost 6 bases, the J end lost 7 bases, and 15 bases lay between the germline ends. CDR1 and CDR2 from the germline V gene are SGHTA and FQGTGA. CDR3 length: 14 residues. CDR3 sequence reads: CASREGLKSGELFF. Written as DNA, the CDR3 is TGTGCCAGCAGGGAGGGGCTCAAGAGCGGGGAGCTGTTTTTT.

The rearrangement joins TRBV27 to TRBJ1-5; the D is unclear. The V end lost 3 bases, the J end lost 0 bases, and 9 bases lay between the germline ends. The CDR3 consists of 15 residues. The V gene's germline CDR1 is MNHEY and CDR2 SMNVEV (reference sequence). The CDR3 nucleotides read TGTGCCAGCAGTTTGATAGGAGATAGCAATCAGCCCCAGCATTTT. Its protein product is CASSLIGDSNQPQHF.

This chain joins TRBV19 and TRBJ2-5; 7 bases align to TRBD1. The CDR3 length is 16 residues. V lost 0 bases to trimming and J lost 2 bases; unmatched junction nucleotides: 6. From germline, CDR1 is LNHDA and CDR2 SQIVND (reference sequence). DNA of the CDR3: TGTGCCAGTAGTATAGAGGGACAGTTTGAACAAGAGACCCAGTACTTC. Translation: CASSIEGQFEQETQYF.

The chain carries TRBV7-2 and TRBJ2-1, with 10 bases identical to TRBD2. The V gene end was trimmed by 1 base and the J gene end by 5 bases; junction bases not matched to a gene: 5. Germline V gene data show CDR1 as SGHTA and CDR2 as FQGNSA. The CDR3 is made up of 16 amino acids. This CDR3 is CASSLDGTSAHNEQFF. The CDR3 nucleotides are TGTGCCAGCAGCTTAGATGGGACTAGCGCCCACAATGAGCAGTTCTTC.

This clone was seen a handful of times. The rearrangement uses TRBV29-1 and TRBJ1-3; no firm D call. The germline gives CDR1 SQVTM, CDR2 ANQGSEA. This CDR3 spans 13 amino acids. V lost 6 bases and J 0 bases, leaving 9 bases between the germline ends. CDR3 bases: TGCAGCGTCGAGACGAGCTCTGGAAACACCATATATTTT. This encodes CSVETSSGNTIYF.

The CDR3 is CASSYSPDSHGYTF. DNA of the CDR3: TGTGCCAGCAGTTACTCCCCGGACAGTCATGGCTACACCTTC. The rearrangement uses TRBV6-5 and TRBJ1-2; D perhaps matches TRBD1 (6 bases). The CDR3 is 14 residues long. Trimming cost V 0 bases and J 6 bases, with 11 bases left between them. Germline V lookup: CDR1 MNHEY, CDR2 SVGAGI.

The rearrangement joins TRBV7-9 to TRBJ1-5; D is ambiguous. V lost 1 base and J lost 6, with 7 bases in between. Germline V gene data show CDR1 as SEHNR and CDR2 as FQNEAQ (reference sequence). The CDR3 loop spans 13 amino acids. CDR3 DNA sequence: TGTGCCAGCAGCTTAGAGATGGGTCAGCCCCAGCATTTT. It specifies CASSLEMGQPQHF.

The rearrangement joins TRBV27 to TRBJ2-1; D possibly matches TRBD1 or TRBD2 (6 bases each). V lost 6 bases and J 10 bases, leaving 13 bases between the germline ends. Germline CDR1 is MNHEY and CDR2 is SMNVEV (reference sequence). This CDR3 spans 12 amino acids. The CDR3 DNA reads TGTGCCAGCAGCTTCGGGGGCTCCGAGCAGTTCTTC. Amino acid sequence: CASSFGGSEQFF.

This clone was observed a few times. The J gene is TRBJ2-1, the V gene TRBV5-4; 16 bases line up with TRBD2. The germline V gene encodes CDR1 SGHNT and CDR2 YYREEE (reference sequence). V shed 3 bases, J shed 8 bases, and the junction held 5 bases outside the gene matches. There are 16 residues in the CDR3. The CDR3 DNA reads TGTGCCAGCAGCTCCGGGACTAGCGGGAGGGCCCATGAGCAGTTCTTC. It encodes CASSSGTSGRAHEQFF.

The chain uses TRBV14 and TRBJ2-5, with D perhaps TRBD2 (6 bases). The CDR3 loop spans 15 amino acids. Per the germline V gene, CDR1 is SGHDN and CDR2 is FVKESK. Trimming took off 1 base at V and 2 bases at J, with 11 bases between the two ends. CDR3 bases: TGTGCCAGCAGCCAAGCAGGGAGGAATCAAGAGACCCAGTACTTC. Its translation is CASSQAGRNQETQYF.

The CDR3 loop reads CASSQDGVPNEKLFF. In DNA, the CDR3 is TGCGCCAGCAGCCAAGACGGAGTCCCTAATGAAAAACTGTTTTTT. The genes are TRBV4-3 and TRBJ1-4; D is undetermined. Trimming took 0 bases from V and 3 from J, leaving 8 bases between them. Germline V lookup: CDR1 LGHNA, CDR2 YSLEER. This CDR3 has 15 amino acids.

J is TRBJ2-2 and V is TRBV9; 9 positions agree with TRBD2. The V gene end was trimmed by 5 bases and the J gene end by 7 bases; junction bases not matched to a gene: 12. This CDR3 is 16 amino acids long. Per the germline V gene, CDR1 is SGDLS and CDR2 is YYNGEE. Written as DNA, the CDR3 is TGTGCCAGCAGTCCTAACCGGCGCGGGAGGGTCGGGGAGCTGTTTTTT. Protein: CASSPNRRGRVGELFF.

The rearrangement uses TRBV19 and TRBJ1-1; D gene uncertain. This CDR3 region has 14 residues. Germline-derived CDR1 and CDR2 are LNHDA and SQIVND (reference sequence). The ends were cut back, 5 bases at V and 1 base at J, with 11 bases in the middle. In nucleotides, the CDR3 is TGTGCCAGTAGTCCCGGACGGTCGAACACTGAAGCTTTCTTT. This sequence encodes CASSPGRSNTEAFF.

This clone has just one count. CDR3 bases: TGTGCCAGCAGTTTAGGGGTCCCGAGATGGACCTACGAGCAGTACTTC. Translation gives CASSLGVPRWTYEQYF. The chain is built from TRBV28 and TRBJ2-7; D remains unclear. The length of the CDR3 is 16 residues. The ends were cut back, 2 bases at V and 2 bases at J, with 16 bases in the middle. CDR1 is MDHEN and CDR2 is SYDVKM in the germline V gene.

The genes are TRBV30 and TRBJ2-7, with 8 bases that match TRBD2. The CDR3 has 15 amino acids. The germline V gene has CDR1 GTSNPN and CDR2 SVGIG (reference sequence). V lost 6 bases, J lost 1 base, and 11 bases stayed unmatched. Written as DNA, the CDR3 is TGTGCCTGTCAGGGGTGGACTAGCAGTTCCTACGAGCAGTACTTC. Its protein is CACQGWTSSSYEQYF. The full variable domain, completed using reference TRBV30 and TRBJ2-7, is SQTIHQWPATLVQPVGSPLSLECTVEGTSNPNLYWYRQAAGRGLQLLFYSVGIGQISSEVPQNLSASRPQDRQFILSSKKLLLSDSGFYLCACQGWTSSSYEQYFGPGTRLTVT.

This rearrangement joins TRBV19 to TRBJ2-2; the D is unclear. The ends were cut back, 4 bases at V and 5 bases at J, with 14 bases in the middle. The V gene's germline CDR1 is LNHDA and CDR2 SQIVND (reference sequence). There are 15 residues in the CDR3. The CDR3 nucleotides are TGTGCCAGTAGTACCCCCTCTGGTAGGACCGGGGAGCTGTTTTTT. Translating it yields CASSTPSGRTGELFF.

This chain uses TRBV9 with TRBJ1-5; D not certain. Germline assignment: CDR1 SGDLS and CDR2 YYNGEE. The CDR3 contains 13 residues. Trimming pared 3 bases from V and 8 bases from J, leaving 12 bases between. The CDR3 sequence: CASSAAPYKPQHF. The CDR3 bases are TGTGCCAGCAGCGCCGCTCCCTACAAGCCCCAGCATTTT.